This TCR beta chain is from a study of T-cell memory formation after mild COVID-19. Findings and caveats of the study: Some clones that responded were present in memory (sampled pre-infection), which suggests cross-reactive memory joined. Second-wave clones with a day 37 peak had unconfirmed SARS-CoV-2 specificity. Day 15 to 85 contracting clones showed balanced CD4/CD8; later expanders leaned CD4+.

Trimming removed 3 bases from V and 5 bases from J, with 13 bases in between. The CDR3 length is 14 residues. Germline V gives CDR1 SGHTA, CDR2 FQGNSA. TCRdb reprocessed the 5' RACE reads with MiXCR, giving one entry per CDR3 protein. The profile shows fewer than 350,000 distinct CDR3 sequences, approximately 19% of them singletons. In regard to this clonotype: Its antigen is still unknown. This may be a read error: a much more frequent sequence differs by one nucleotide. As the CDR3 is not closed by the conserved phenylalanine or tryptophan, this likely results from a read error.

Sequencing was done on a sample of PBMCs or a T cell subset sorted from them (not recorded which). The J gene is TRBJ2-5, the V gene TRBV7-2, with a tentative D call TRBD2 (6 bases). The receptor's source is a man aged 18 to 30 who had mild COVID-19 (a few samples of this study predate the infection). Cell type and time point are not known. The CDR3 DNA is TGTGCCAGCAGCTTGGGGGGACCTAGGGAGACCCAGTACCTC. Translation: CASSLGGPRETQYL.